The entry below describes one T cell receptor beta chain. Its antigen remains unidentified. The input lacks base qualities; no much larger clone sits a single base away. The germline V gene (reference sequence) yields MNHNY for CDR1 and SVGAGI for CDR2. Cut back by 6 bases and 5 bases, the V and J ends lie 8 bases apart. The CDR3 starts with the cysteine, ends with the phenylalanine, and has 13 residues. Only the CDR3 portion is preserved as DNA: 39 bases, with reading frame beginning at the first base. The cohort comprised around 690 healthy bone marrow donors. At the time of sampling, every cohort member was nominally healthy, though immune exposures that went unrecorded were likely present. The donor tested CMV seronegative, placing the donor among the 352 seronegative members of the cohort. Each donor provided a peripheral blood sample, and peripheral blood mononuclear cells were used for TCR beta sequencing. Genomic DNA extraction from the blood cell samples was performed with the Qiagen DNeasy Blood Extraction Kit.

Libraries were made using the immunoSEQ multiplex PCR assay. A mixture of 60 forward primers for TCR Vbeta segments and 13 reverse primers for TCR Jbeta segments was used in the multiplex PCR. The CDR3 region of rearranged TCR beta genes was amplified from genomic DNA by a multiplex PCR assay. On the Illumina HiSeq System, the amplified TCR beta libraries were sequenced as 87-base-pair reads. The study's own analysis went as follows. In a later analysis, around 80 million unique TCR beta chains were counted across the roughly 700 repertoires, and about 9.9 million of these chains were shared by at least two donors. Raw reads were error-corrected and collapsed into unique sequences by a nearest-neighbor algorithm in which closely related sequences were merged to remove PCR and sequencing errors. V, D and J gene segments were assigned by aligning CDR3 sequences to IMGT reference sequences. For a sequence to be retained, a match of at least six nucleotides to both a V gene segment and a J gene segment was required. Rearrangements were classified as productive when the CDR3 lacked stop codons and remained in frame with V and J, and all other rearrangements were classified as non-productive. CDR3 was defined according to IMGT convention as the region running from the second conserved V-encoded cysteine to the conserved J-encoded phenylalanine. In an earlier analysis of 550 to 650 of the donors, sequences lacking an unambiguous match to a single V gene segment were excluded. In an earlier analysis of roughly 500 of the donors, V segments were called functional above 56.7% productive rearrangements and were called segregating when the between-donor standard deviation exceeded 5%. A statistical classification framework was developed to diagnose cytomegalovirus status using the catalog of TCR beta chain sequences. In a later analysis, TCR nucleotide sequences were compared against IMGT/GENE-DB human TR gene sequences so that V and J genes could be assigned. Using the TCRdist pipeline, a later analysis assigned CDR3 sequences along with most-parsimonious VDJ recombination scenarios. A later analysis defined each TCR beta chain by its CDR3 amino acid sequence plus V-gene family, and excluded reads lacking a unique V-gene family. As a way to deal with suspected cross-contamination and a sequencing artifact, a later analysis dropped under 600 nucleotide sequences that were highly shared and had low generation probability. For each public chain, a later analysis derived a clonal expansion index from normalized ranks of inferred template counts within each repertoire. In a later analysis, generation probabilities were computed with a VDJ recombination model fitted to out-of-frame rearrangements, and the resulting probabilities were checked against IGoR. In a later analysis, hypergeometric tests were used to score TCR-TCR, TCR-HLA and TCR-CMV co-occurrence, with a repertoire-size bias correction applied to TCR pairs. False discovery rates were estimated in a later analysis by permuting HLA or CMV assignments 20 times. In a later analysis, co-occurring TCRs were grouped using DBSCAN, with TCRdist sequence similarity added in when clustering inside HLA-allele-positive subsets. Repertoires with fewer than 30,000 or more than 120,000 public chains were left out of co-occurrence clustering, as were about five repertoires with anomalous nucleotide sharing. Sourced from immuneACCESS, this table was stored by TCRdb with only in-frame sequences that have V and J called. A share of the clones is absent; for the studies checked, an unresolved V gene accounts for under half, and the remainder has no known explanation. That table gives V, J and clone size, and the DNA gave D and trimming. The sample table records around 140,000 clones; roughly 79% of these occur just once. The ten largest clones capture about 1% of the sample.

This entry comes from a study of cytomegalovirus exposure and HLA in healthy donors listed by TCRdb under 2017. For context, the study as a whole: According to an earlier analysis of around 600 of the donors, about 179 million T cells yielded roughly 100 million unique TCR beta sequences and 276 Gb of sequence data. Roughly 310 gigabases of sequencing data and 80 million or so unique TCR sequences were included in an early release covering about 700 HLA-typed donors. Of the 300 to 500 genotyped donors, 70% to 90% were placed in the genetic ancestry cluster associated with self-reported Caucasian donors. The study aimed to test whether cataloging public T cell receptors could reveal signatures of past pathogen exposure. The T cell repertoires of 670 or so subjects were profiled by immunosequencing and related to cytomegalovirus serostatus. Along with the approximately 700-subject first cohort, a separate validation cohort of 120 different subjects was used. To predict cytomegalovirus infection status, the study brought together high-throughput TCR immunosequencing, statistical association of individual TCRs with disease status, and machine learning. To study patterns of TCR occurrence, a later analysis re-analyzed previously published TCR beta repertoires from hundreds of donors and added high-resolution HLA genotyping. Rather than using new phenotypic data, the later analysis identified candidate immune exposures from TCR beta sequences and from how often those sequences occurred across donors. An earlier analysis of fewer than 750 of the donors used high-throughput TCR beta sequencing to judge whether each TCR beta V gene segment behaved as functional or pseudogenic. Alongside the repertoire data, information on donor age, sex, ethnicity and CMV serostatus was compiled. In a later genetic analysis, genome-wide SNP genotypes for about 55% of the roughly 700 donors were used, and that subset was treated as a discovery cohort. All discovery cohort repertoires had been generated using a single sequencing platform. Class I and class II HLA loci were covered by the typing at four-digit resolution. The number of donors typed differed by locus, with about 620-630 for A, B, C, DRB1 and DQB1, roughly 520 for DQA1, some 570 for DPA1, and around 460 for DPB1. Five DR-DQ haplotypes were handled as single units for association and clustering because linkage in the cohort was strong. Across 300 to 500 genotyped donors of the cohort, an average of roughly 200,000 unique TCR beta nucleotide sequences per donor were sequenced, and roughly 20% of those sequences were non-productive.

On the study overall, not on this receptor specifically: According to a later analysis, TCR association rates differed among HLA loci, with DRB1 alleles showing the most associated TCRs and HLA-C alleles showing the fewest. The authors suggested that the approach could potentially be extended to other disease states and immunological phenotypes. A later analysis found that most CMV-associated TCR beta chains appeared HLA-restricted, with HLA associations seemingly driven largely by CMV exposure. A later analysis associated about 18,000 TCR beta sequences with specific HLA alleles at a false discovery rate of 0.05. Most TCR sequences were observed very rarely across donors, whereas some public TCRs were present in many individuals. Because the 87-base-pair reads could not distinguish some IMGT-functional V segments, including TRBV6-2 and TRBV6-3, those segments were excluded. Three of the identified cytomegalovirus-associated TCR beta chains were confirmed in vitro to be specific for cytomegalovirus antigens. Only TCR beta chains were sequenced in this cohort, and the absence of alpha or paired-chain data limited detectable features. In a later analysis, several top co-occurrence clusters were reported to appear linked to parvovirus B19, influenza, CMV and Epstein-Barr virus. A cluster of highly shared sequence variants was judged likely to be a technical artifact of the sequencing pipeline. A total of fewer than 200 TCR beta chains were listed by the study as associated with cytomegalovirus. For the cohort, immune exposure information was limited to CMV serostatus. The classifier was reported to diagnose cytomegalovirus status with high specificity and sensitivity in both the original cohort and the validation cohort. A further reported finding was that TCR beta sequences accurately predicted the HLA-A and HLA-B alleles for most subjects in the first cohort. An association between a missense DCLRE1C variant and V-gene and J-gene trimming of TCR beta chains was found in a later genetic analysis and replicated in an independent cohort. Roughly uniform sequencing depth across donors was assumed in presence/absence analyses, although this assumption may not hold. Correlated functional status among segregating V segments might be attributable to linkage disequilibrium, but an unknown experimental factor could not be ruled out. When HLA alleles, especially DR and DQ, strongly co-occurred, TCR associations were difficult to assign to individual alleles. In an earlier analysis of around 600 of the donors, most TCR beta V segments appeared in productive rearrangements about 90% or about 30% of the time, broadly matching IMGT annotations. Compared with the approximately 600-donor mean, donors in an Asian-associated ancestry cluster had fewer N-insertions in productive TCRs, according to a later genetic analysis. Around 16 rarely observed V segments, including chromosome 9 orphons, were excluded from the earlier analysis of about 610 of the donors because counts were too low. Because HLA typing was unavailable for some donors at each locus, only the typed subset was used in association tests. A later analysis found that HLA-associated TCR beta chains were more clonally expanded and had lower generation probabilities than equally common non-associated chains.

Rearrangement joined TRBV6-6 to TRBJ1-6, with the D gene not clear enough to name. Sequencing was performed on PBMCs. This clonotype originated in a male donor in good health and CMV-seronegative. The CDR3 reads as follows: CASRSQNNSPLHF. The nucleotide sequence reads as follows: TGTGCCAGCAGGTCTCAGAATAATTCACCCCTCCACTTT.